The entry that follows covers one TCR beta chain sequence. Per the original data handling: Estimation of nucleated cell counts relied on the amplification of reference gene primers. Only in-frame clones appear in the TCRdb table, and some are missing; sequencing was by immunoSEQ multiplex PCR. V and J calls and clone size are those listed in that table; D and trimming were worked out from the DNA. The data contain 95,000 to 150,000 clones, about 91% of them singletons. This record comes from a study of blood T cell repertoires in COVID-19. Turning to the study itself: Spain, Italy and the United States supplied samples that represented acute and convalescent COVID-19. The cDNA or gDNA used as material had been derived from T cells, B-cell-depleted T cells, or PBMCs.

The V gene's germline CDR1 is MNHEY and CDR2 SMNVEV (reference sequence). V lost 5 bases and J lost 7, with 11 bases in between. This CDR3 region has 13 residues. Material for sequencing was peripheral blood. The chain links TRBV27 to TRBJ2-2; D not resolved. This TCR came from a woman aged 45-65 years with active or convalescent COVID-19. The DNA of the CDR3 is TGTGCCAGCAGTCCCCGCGTCGGCGGGGAGCTGTTTTTT. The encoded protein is CASSPRVGGELFF.